Described below is a single T cell receptor beta chain sequence and its context. As yet, its antigen is unknown. TCRdb's table, derived via immunoSEQ multiplex PCR, lists solely in-frame clones and lacks some. The table lists around 80,000 clones, roughly 88% of them singletons. This CDR3 comprises 14 residues. V was cut by 1 base and J by 5 bases, with 11 bases left in between. Germline values: CDR1 LGHDT, CDR2 YNNKEL (reference sequence). These data originate in a study of T cell responses to AZD1222 COVID-19 vaccine. General study points: CD4 TCRs linked to vaccination spanned spike, dominating at 160-218 and 743-854. Repertoires were obtained only post-peak T cell response.

The sample in question was peripheral blood, obtained on day 0 of AZD1222 vaccination. The source is an adult in good health. This rearrangement joins TRBV3-1 (or the pseudogene TRBV3-2) to TRBJ2-5, with D possibly being TRBD1 (6 bases). CDR3 protein: CASSQVGGSETQYF. The CDR3 bases are TGTGCCAGCAGCCAAGTAGGGGGTTCGGAGACCCAGTACTTC.